The TCR beta chain under discussion was sequenced for a study of T cell repertoires in cytomegalovirus infection. Study context: Used in the study were CMV epitopes, some recently identified and HLA-C-restricted, others well-studied and HLA-B-restricted. Study-level points and caveats: Within the response measured ex vivo, HLA-C-restricted CMV-specific TCR beta clonotypes were dominant.

The CDR3 sequence is 12 residues long. CDR1 and CDR2 from the germline V gene are MDHEN and SYDVKM. The germline V and J ends were trimmed by 5 bases and 11 bases, with 15 bases remaining between them. This clonotype was seen more than once but under ten times. The antigen is unknown. TCRdb passed the reads through MiXCR, listing each CDR3 protein once. The sample includes around 300,000 distinct CDR3 sequences, approximately 22% seen only once; the top ten take roughly 19%. The chain combines TRBV28 with TRBJ1-1, with D possibly TRBD1 on 5 matching bases. The TCR was taken from a human donor in good health (CMV status not recorded). Some clones in this sample may be carry-over from other donors' samples. This specimen was cultured PBMCs, taken from culture after CMV antigen stimulation. DNA for the CDR3: TGTGCCAGCAGTCCATACCCGGGGGGTGCTTTCTTT. Its translation is CASSPYPGGAFF.